This TCR beta chain was recorded in a study of blood T cell repertoires in COVID-19. Study context: The samples span acute and convalescent COVID-19 from the United States, Italy and Spain. T cells, B-cell-depleted T cells, or PBMCs supplied cDNA or gDNA.

Per the study methods: The assay estimated nucleated cells by amplifying reference gene primers. The table came from immunoSEQ multiplex PCR; TCRdb's copy has only in-frame clones and leaves some out. V and J calls and clone size come straight from that table; D and trimming were deduced from the DNA. This sample has approximately 200,000 clones, with 70% to 90% found just once. Material: peripheral blood. This sequence was found in a woman younger than 45 with active or convalescent COVID-19.

CDR3 DNA sequence: TGTGCCAGCAGCCAAGAAAAACAGGAAAGCTCCTATAATTCACCCCTCCACTTT. Translation gives CASSQEKQESSYNSPLHF. V usage is TRBV4-2 and J usage is TRBJ1-6, with D possibly TRBD1 on 5 matching bases. This CDR3 comprises 18 residues. Germline V gene data show CDR1 as LGHNA and CDR2 as YNFKEQ. Trimming cost V 0 bases and J 0 bases, with 12 bases left between them.